The clone carrying this T cell receptor (beta chain) has ten or more counts. Its specificity is unknown. The data were obtained in a study of regulatory T cells in long-lasting Graves disease. The study, taken as a whole, reports: There were preferences for TRBV28, TRBJ1-2 and TRBJ2-5 in persistent disease. Newly diagnosed Graves' patients had higher TCR diversity than persistent ones.

The time point is: persistent/refractory GD, antithyroid drugs over 5 years with positive TRAb. PBMCs were the source of the RNA used for TCR sequencing. Xi'an, China, was home to the endocrinology department that provided patients. Through Arm-PCR of CDR3 regions and iRepertoire HTBI primers, TCR beta libraries were built. Each CDR3 protein gets one entry after TCRdb re-called the multiplex PCR reads with MiXCR. This sample has 350,000 to 500,000 distinct CDR3 sequences; 21% occur once, and the top ten carry 13% to 15%. Germline lookup yields CDR1 MNHNS and CDR2 SASEGT. Trimming took off 6 bases at V and 3 bases at J, with 14 bases between the two ends. There are 14 residues in the CDR3.

V usage is TRBV6-1 and J usage is TRBJ1-1; D is uncertain. Source: peripheral blood mononuclear cells (PBMCs), taken when the disease was refractory, from a patient treated with antithyroid drugs. The sequence came from a female donor with Graves disease. The CDR3 region is CASRGDTSYTEAFF. The CDR3 DNA sequence: TGTGCCAGCAGGGGCGACACGTCCTACACTGAAGCTTTCTTT.